A single sample is the source of the 10 T cell receptor beta chains below, sequenced in a study of cytomegalovirus exposure and HLA in healthy donors. 13 Jbeta primers and 60 Vbeta primers were used for the PCR. Produced via immunoSEQ multiplex PCR; TCRdb's table is partial and in-frame only. The sample consists of over 35,000 clones, approximately 75% of them appearing once. Specimen: PBMCs. Source of these receptors: a man aged 40-49 years in good health and CMV-seronegative.

V usage is TRBV7-2 and J usage is TRBJ1-1; perhaps TRBD1 as D (5 bases). V lost 1 base to trimming and J lost 2 bases, with 20 bases between them. The CDR3 consists of 18 residues. Germline V gene sequence: CDR1 SGHTA, CDR2 FQGNSA. The CDR3 here is CASSLVGSGGAFNTEAFF. Written as DNA, the CDR3 is TGTGCCAGCAGCTTAGTTGGCAGCGGAGGGGCGTTTAACACTGAAGCTTTCTTT. Based on the CDR3 plus reference TRBV7-2 and TRBJ1-1, the full variable domain is GAGVSQSPSNKVTEKGKDVELRCDPISGHTALYWYRQSLGQGLEFLIYFQGNSAPDKSGLPSDRFSAERTGGSVSTLTIQRTQQEDSAVYLCASSLVGSGGAFNTEAFFGQGTRLTVV.

The CDR3 spells CASSTGYNEQFF. The CDR3 DNA is TGTGCCAGCAGCACCGGTTACAATGAGCAGTTCTTC. V usage is TRBV5-6 and J usage is TRBJ2-1; D is uncertain. Germline V gene data show CDR1 as SGHDT and CDR2 as YYEEEE. Between the trimmed V and J ends, which lost 4 bases and 4 bases, there was a span of 6 bases. The CDR3 is 12 amino acids.

The chain recombines TRBV10-3 with TRBJ1-1, with D possibly being TRBD1 (6 bases). V gave up 7 bases and J gave up 2 bases, with 20 bases separating them. This CDR3 region has 16 residues. Germline-derived CDR1 and CDR2 are ENHRY and SYGVKD. CDR3 sequence (DNA): TGTGCCATCAAGGGGGATGGTCTCTATCGAAACACTGAAGCTTTCTTT. It specifies CAIKGDGLYRNTEAFF.

The V call is TRBV6-5, the J call TRBJ2-5; 7 bases match TRBD2. Germline CDR1 is MNHEY and CDR2 is SVGAGI. J gave up 3 bases and V 6 bases, and 4 bases lay outside the gene matches. This CDR3 is built from 13 residues. DNA for the CDR3: TGTGCCAGCAGGCTACTAGCGAAAGAGACCCAGTACTTC. Its protein is CASRLLAKETQYF.

The V gene is TRBV30, the J gene TRBJ2-4, with a possible D match to TRBD1 (6 bases). The CDR3 covers 17 residues. Trimming pared 2 bases from V and 7 bases from J, leaving 24 bases between. The germline CDR1 and CDR2 sequences are GTSNPN and SVGIG (reference sequence). This CDR3 reads CAWSNPPPGARSNIQYF. The CDR3 nucleotides read TGTGCCTGGAGTAACCCACCCCCAGGGGCCCGGAGTAACATTCAGTACTTC.

The V call is TRBV5-4, the J call TRBJ1-1; D gene uncertain. This CDR3 contains 17 residues. Germline V gene sequence: CDR1 SGHNT, CDR2 YYREEE (reference sequence). Trimming removed 4 bases at V and 5 bases at J, with 24 bases between. The CDR3 sequence is CASSRGLGGARGTEAFF. The CDR3 region has the DNA TGTGCCAGCAGCCGCGGTCTAGGAGGCGCACGAGGAACTGAAGCTTTCTTT.

V gene TRBV7-9 combines with J gene TRBJ1-1; 8 positions match TRBD1. V gave up 4 bases and J gave up 4 bases; unmatched junction bases: 5. There are 14 residues in the CDR3. The germline gives CDR1 SEHNR, CDR2 FQNEAQ (reference sequence). The CDR3 loop is CASSSLDRATEAFF. The CDR3 bases are TGTGCCAGCAGCTCATTGGACAGGGCCACTGAAGCTTTCTTT.

For the CDR3, the DNA is TGTGCCAGCAGTGGGGGACAGGGGGATAATGAAAAACTGTTTTTT. It codes for CASSGGQGDNEKLFF. V gene TRBV9 combines with J gene TRBJ1-4, with 11 bases identical to TRBD1. The CDR3 loop spans 15 amino acids. The germline V gene encodes CDR1 SGDLS and CDR2 YYNGEE. With V trimmed by 5 bases and J by 4 bases, 4 bases remained unmatched. Variable domain in full (rest from reference TRBV9 and TRBJ1-4): DSGVTQTPKHLITATGQRVTLRCSPRSGDLSVYWYQQSLDQGLQFLIQYYNGEERAKGNILERFSAQQFPDLHSELNLSSLELGDSALYFCASSGGQGDNEKLFFGSGTQLSVL.

The J gene is TRBJ2-5, the V gene TRBV6-5, with 8 nucleotides matching TRBD1. CDR1 is MNHEY and CDR2 is SVGAGI in the germline V gene. The CDR3 covers 15 residues. The J segment lost 11 bases and the V segment lost 0 bases, leaving 11 bases of the junction unmatched. CDR3 in DNA: TGTGCCAGCAGTTACTCGAGCCAGGGGGCGTATGAGCAGTACTTC. This sequence encodes CASSYSSQGAYEQYF.

This chain links TRBV7-2 with TRBJ1-6, with unresolved D. Trimming removed 5 bases at V and 8 bases at J, with 10 bases between. Germline V gene sequence: CDR1 SGHTA, CDR2 FQGNSA. The CDR3 consists of 13 residues. The CDR3 reads CASSLGSHSPLHF. The CDR3 bases are TGTGCCAGCAGCCTCGGTAGCCATTCACCCCTCCACTTT.